This T cell receptor (beta chain) was obtained from a study of shared clonotypes between healthy human individuals. There are 12 residues in the CDR3. Germline V CDR1 and CDR2: SEHNR, FQNEAQ (reference sequence). Assay execution took place at the deep level. This table comes from immunoSEQ multiplex PCR, and its TCRdb copy is limited to in-frame clones, with some not included. The table has 1.5 million to 2.5 million clones, about 95% seen once. On this clone: Antigen unknown. The junction departs from germline at one end; a sequencing error may be responsible.

Whole-study results and caveats: A handful of donors had 5% to 6% of their naive CD4 clonotypes in common.

CD45RO-negative, CCR7-selected cells formed the naive CD8 fraction, which excluded terminally differentiated effector memory CD45RA+ cells. The TCR was taken from a man aged 18 to 29 in good health. V and J are TRBV7-9 and TRBJ2-1; D remains ambiguous. Material for sequencing was naive CD8+ T cells sorted from blood. The DNA of the CDR3 is TGTGCCAGCAGCCTGGACCAAGGGAATTCGGTCTTC. It yields the protein CASSLDQGNSVF.